This TCR beta chain was observed in a study of T-cell reconstitution after alpha-beta-depleted transplantation in children. Whole-study findings and limits: There were reportedly several hundred expanded graft clones from which alpha-beta T cells came about two months after transplant. Some patients' high day-60 TCRbeta diversity was attributed to recipient cells surviving conditioning. T cells produced anew were the main source of T-cell counts and diversity one year after transplant.

This clonotype was detected many times. Its antigen remains unidentified. CDR3 size: 14 residues. Germline lookup yields CDR1 SGHVS and CDR2 FNYEAQ. Trimming pared 5 bases from V and 1 base from J, leaving 11 bases between. It was with unique molecular identifiers that the TCRbeta library was prepared. TCRdb analysed the PCR reads with MiXCR anew, one entry per CDR3 protein. The sample has around 270,000 distinct CDR3 sequences, over 7% seen once. The sequence derives from a female patient aged 2-15 years who had a stem cell transplant for Fanconi anemia, so the T cells may come from the graft donor. The starting material was peripheral blood, obtained 360 days after TCRalphabeta/CD19-depleted stem cell transplant. The chain carries TRBV7-6 and TRBJ1-1; TRBD1 might be the D (5 bases). CDR3 loop: CASSQGPRNTEAFF. The DNA for the CDR3 is TGTGCCAGCAGCCAGGGACCGCGGAACACTGAAGCTTTCTTT.